This TCR beta chain was sequenced during a study of blood T cell repertoires in COVID-19. Study as a whole: Specimens from acute and convalescent COVID-19 originated in the United States, Italy and Spain. From T cells, B-cell-depleted T cells, or PBMCs came the material, which was cDNA or gDNA.

As handled by the study authors: From reference gene primer amplification, estimates of nucleated cell counts were derived. The method was immunoSEQ multiplex PCR; TCRdb's version includes in-frame clones alone and lacks a portion of them. D and trimming come from the DNA, and the V and J calls and clone size come from that table. This sample carries more than 110,000 clones, 70% to 90% of them seen once, and the ten largest clones take about 10%. The clonotype originates from a woman aged 80 or over with acute or convalescent COVID-19. Sequencing was done on a sample of peripheral blood.

This CDR3 reads CAWSVRRETGGNQPQHF. CDR3 DNA sequence: TGTGCCTGGAGTGTACGGAGGGAAACAGGGGGCAATCAGCCCCAGCATTTT. The V and J genes are TRBV30 and TRBJ1-5; 7 positions agree with TRBD1. Per the germline V gene, CDR1 is GTSNPN and CDR2 is SVGIG (reference sequence). This CDR3 has 17 residues. V dropped 0 bases and J dropped 2; count of bases not matched to a gene: 10.